Given below is one T cell receptor (beta chain) in context. What it binds is unknown. The data stem from a study of OX40 agonist ivuxolimab in advanced cancers. In the study overall: Patients were dosed intravenously with ivuxolimab at 0.01 to 10 mg/kg every 2 weeks. Points from the study as a whole: Dose levels from 0.1 to 3.0 mg/kg saw CD4+ and CD8+ blood T cells expand clonally by week 6.

TCRdb's copy holds only in-frame clones and misses some; the assay was immunoSEQ multiplex PCR. The sample has around 73,000 clones; approximately 90% are singletons. The clonotype comes from an adult with an advanced solid tumor such as melanoma, head and neck, liver or kidney cancer. This sample comprised CD4+ or CD8+ T cells sorted from blood, obtained in a trial of the OX40 agonist ivuxolimab.

The CDR3 sequence: CASRYDRGRNEQYF. The CDR3 coding sequence is TGTGCCAGCAGGTACGACAGGGGGCGAAACGAGCAGTACTTC. J is TRBJ2-7 and V is TRBV2, with 10 bases matching TRBD1. The ends lost 6 bases at V and 5 bases at J; junction bases unmatched: 7. Germline CDR1 reads SNHLY; CDR2 reads FYNNEI. This CDR3 contains 14 residues.